Listed below are T cell receptor beta chains from one sample, sequenced in a study of metastatic and nonmetastatic thyroid tumors. Using MiXCR, TCRdb re-called clones from the PCR reads. The table lists more than 13,000 clones, under 25% of them singletons. Sequencing was performed on blood. Receptors were obtained from a female donor with papillary thyroid cancer or a benign thyroid nodule (not recorded which). Some clones in this sample may be carry-over from other donors' samples. CDR3s include the opening cysteine and the closing phenylalanine or tryptophan. A D gene is named only where the DNA matches it firmly. Some rows have no size entry. The others give once, few or many, or a class for an expanded clone.

length	V	J	size	D	CDR3	DNA
15	TRBV28	TRBJ2-6	NA	NA	CASSFSGTGANVLTF	TGTGCCAGCAGTTTCTCCGGGACTGGGGCCAACGTCCTGACTTTC
14	TRBV7-9	TRBJ1-1	many	NA	CASSLTAKNTEAFF	TGTGCCAGCAGCTTAACGGCAAAGAACACTGAAGCTTTCTTT
13	TRBV20-1	TRBJ2-7	many	NA	CSAREGADYEQYF	TGCAGTGCTAGAGAAGGGGCGGACTACGAGCAGTACTTC
13	TRBV10-1	TRBJ2-1	medium-sized	TRBD1	CASSTGTDNEQFF	TGCGCCAGCAGCACCGGGACAGACAATGAGCAGTTCTTC
14	TRBV30	TRBJ2-1	NA	TRBD1	CAWTGTDSYNEQFF	TGTGCCTGGACCGGGACAGATTCCTACAATGAGCAGTTCTTC
14	TRBV10-1	TRBJ2-3	medium-sized	NA	CASSESGRTDTQYF	TGCGCCAGCAGTGAGTCGGGACGCACAGATACGCAGTATTTT
13	TRBV7-8	TRBJ2-3	medium-sized	NA	CASSLQGPDTQYF	TGTGCCAGCAGCTTGCAGGGACCAGATACGCAGTATTTT
16	TRBV7-2	TRBJ2-5	NA	TRBD2	CANRWGLAGGQETQYF	TGTGCCAACAGATGGGGACTAGCGGGAGGGCAAGAGACCCAGTACTTC
16	TRBV15	TRBJ1-5	NA	NA	CATSSHMTLLNQPQHF	TGTGCCACCAGCTCCCATATGACACTGCTCAATCAGCCCCAGCATTTT
18	TRBV10-1	TRBJ2-3	medium-sized	TRBD2	CASSEGLQRGTSTDTQYF	TGCGCCAGCAGTGAAGGGTTACAGCGGGGGACTAGCACAGATACGCAGTATTTT